The source of this T cell receptor (beta chain) is a study of spatial heterogeneity in lung cancer. TCRdb recomputed calls from the 5' RACE reads with MiXCR, one row per CDR3 protein. The table has about 87,000 distinct CDR3 sequences, 19% seen once. Noted time point: blood at routine non-recurrence follow-up after resection. CDR3 length: 18 residues. From germline, CDR1 is MNHEY and CDR2 SVGEGT. V lost 6 bases and J 6 bases, leaving 27 bases between the germline ends. The J gene is TRBJ1-5, the V gene TRBV6-2 or TRBV6-3, with D possibly being TRBD1 (6 bases). Sequencing used PBMCs, obtained at follow-up. The source is a male donor with early-stage non-small cell lung cancer. The CDR3 coding sequence is TGTGCCAGCAGCAAAATTTCCCTACAGGGATTATCCAGTCAGCCCCAGCATTTT. It is translated as CASSKISLQGLSSQPQHF.